These T cell receptor beta chains were read from a single sample in a study of shared clonotypes between healthy human individuals. Data came from immunoSEQ multiplex PCR; TCRdb stores just in-frame clones and leaves some out. The top ten clones hold over 1.5% of a sample with about 660,000 clones, approximately 79% of them seen once. Sample: memory CD4+ T cells sorted from blood. The receptors derive from a woman between 25 and 40 years old in good health. Both conserved end residues are part of each CDR3. A D gene is named only where the DNA matches it firmly. Size values are once, few and many counts, or a class for expanded clones, and some rows have none.

cdr3_aa	cdr3_nt	cdr3_length	v_call	j_call	clone_size	d_call
CASSLQTSGRDERTDTQYF	TGTGCCAGTAGTCTGCAGACTAGCGGGAGGGACGAAAGGACAGATACGCAGTATTTT	19	TRBV19	TRBJ2-3	NA	TRBD2
CASSLSSSGSDTQYF	TGTGCCAGCAGTTTATCATCTAGCGGGAGTGATACGCAGTATTTT	15	TRBV27	TRBJ2-3	NA	TRBD2
CASSDQPMGNQPQHF	TGTGCCAGCAGTGACCAGCCTATGGGCAATCAGCCCCAGCATTTT	15	TRBV2	TRBJ1-5	NA	NA
CAWSVQGKGGYTF	TGTGCCTGGAGTGTGCAGGGGAAGGGAGGCTACACCTTC	13	TRBV30	TRBJ1-2	NA	NA
CASSFPSGGEQYF	TGTGCCAGCAGCTTTCCCTCCGGGGGTGAGCAGTACTTC	13	TRBV5-4	TRBJ2-7	NA	NA
CASSLDTPTEYYEQYF	TGTGCCAGCAGCTTAGATACCCCCACAGAGTACTACGAGCAGTACTTC	16	TRBV11-2	TRBJ2-7	NA	NA
CASSQTGQGSTEAFF	TGTGCCAGCAGCCAAACGGGACAAGGAAGTACTGAAGCTTTCTTT	15	TRBV7-3	TRBJ1-1	NA	NA
CASRMVGSLNTEAFF	TGTGCCAGCAGGATGGTCGGTTCGCTGAACACTGAAGCTTTCTTT	15	TRBV28	TRBJ1-1	NA	NA
CASSPYRGRDTGELFF	TGTGCCAGCAGTCCCTACAGGGGCAGGGACACCGGGGAGCTGTTTTTT	16	TRBV28	TRBJ2-2	NA	TRBD1
CASCRAGSSYEQYF	TGTGCCAGCTGCCGAGCGGGTAGCTCCTACGAGCAGTACTTC	14	TRBV28	TRBJ2-7	few	NA
CASSQTGQAGYTF	TGCGCCAGCAGCCAGACAGGTCAGGCGGGCTACACCTTC	13	TRBV4-1	TRBJ1-2	few	NA
CASSSGGVRNEQFF	TGTGCCAGCAGTTCTGGGGGAGTACGCAATGAGCAGTTCTTC	14	TRBV28	TRBJ2-1	few	NA
CASSVEDYAGARQFF	TGTGCCAGCAGCGTAGAGGATTATGCGGGAGCCCGGCAGTTCTTC	15	TRBV9	TRBJ2-1	NA	TRBD2
CASSAGQENYGYTF	TGTGCCAGCAGCGCGGGACAGGAGAACTATGGCTACACCTTC	14	TRBV5-6	TRBJ1-2	NA	TRBD1
CASSLDAPRRALGTDTQYF	TGTGCCAGCAGCTTAGATGCCCCTAGAAGAGCGCTGGGCACAGATACGCAGTATTTT	19	TRBV7-9	TRBJ2-3	NA	NA
CASSQVWASSTDTQYF	TGTGCCAGCAGCCAAGTTTGGGCATCTAGCACAGATACGCAGTATTTT	16	TRBV14	TRBJ2-3	NA	NA
CASSATTTNTGELFF	TGTGCCAGCAGCGCGACTACCACGAACACCGGGGAGCTGTTTTTT	15	TRBV2	TRBJ2-2	NA	NA
CASGGARGANVLTF	TGTGCCAGCGGAGGCGCCCGGGGGGCCAACGTCCTGACTTTC	14	TRBV2	TRBJ2-6	NA	NA
CASTPGLAGGYAQYF	TGCGCCAGCACCCCGGGACTAGCGGGAGGTTACGCGCAGTACTTC	15	TRBV10-2	TRBJ2-7	NA	TRBD2
CASSFGTSGRLGRGELFF	TGTGCCAGCAGCTTCGGGACTAGCGGTCGTCTGGGGCGAGGGGAGCTGTTTTTT	18	TRBV28	TRBJ2-2	NA	TRBD2
CASSQGGTSTDTQYF	TGTGCCAGCTCACAAGGGGGGACTAGCACAGATACGCAGTATTTT	15	TRBV18	TRBJ2-3	NA	NA
CASSLMTANTGELFF	TGTGCCAGCAGCTTAATGACTGCGAACACCGGGGAGCTGTTTTTT	15	TRBV7-3	TRBJ2-2	NA	NA